This T cell receptor beta chain appears in the sequencing data of a study of shared clonotypes between healthy human individuals. Study details: Used for every donor were three CD4 naive, three CD4 memory, two CD8 naive and one CD8 memory plate.

Remarks on this clone: Its antigen is currently unknown.

Regarding the study as a whole: The genetic and exposure-history diversity represented was limited by few donors.

Data came from immunoSEQ multiplex PCR; TCRdb stores just in-frame clones and leaves some out. This sample has nearly 1 million clones; approximately 80% occur once, and the top ten carry nearly 1.5%. Sequencing was carried out using memory CD4+ T cells sorted from blood. This sample's subset: CD45RA-negative fraction. This clonotype originated in a man younger than 30 in good health.

CDR3 amino acids: CASSLAQRTFNYGYTF. CDR3 coding DNA: TGCGCCAGCAGCTTGGCCCAACGGACATTTAACTATGGCTACACCTTC. The gene calls are TRBV5-1 and TRBJ1-2, with a tentative D call TRBD1 (5 bases). CDR3 length: 16 residues. V was clipped by 0 bases and J by 1 base, with 13 bases between them. Germline CDR1 reads SGHRS; CDR2 reads YFSETQ.